Following are 5 T cell receptor beta chains from one sample sequenced in a study of blood T cell repertoires in COVID-19. The data were produced by immunoSEQ multiplex PCR, yet TCRdb's version contains in-frame clones alone and is incomplete. Seen here are more than 35,000 clones, 70% to 90% observed once, and the top ten hold roughly 6.2%. The specimen was peripheral blood. The receptors stem from a human donor in a cohort sampled during active COVID-19.

The V call is TRBV5-1, the J call TRBJ2-1; 7 bases fit TRBD1. There are 15 residues in the CDR3. Germline V gives CDR1 SGHRS, CDR2 YFSETQ. J was trimmed by 6 bases and V by 0 bases; bases with no gene match: 6. CDR3 sequence (DNA): TGCGCCAGCAGCTTGGGGGGGACAGAGTTCAATGAGCAGTTCTTC. It yields the protein CASSLGGTEFNEQFF.

The V call is TRBV20-1, the J call TRBJ2-1; the match to TRBD2 covers 8 bases. V shed 3 bases, J shed 3 bases, and the junction held 4 bases outside the gene matches. Looked up from germline, CDR1 is DFQATT and CDR2 is SNEGSKA (reference sequence). CDR3 size: 14 residues. The CDR3 DNA follows: TGCAGTGCTAGTGCTAGCGGGTACTACAATGAGCAGTTCTTC. It specifies CSASASGYYNEQFF.

Within the sample, this clone is large. The DNA for the CDR3 is TGTGCCAGCTCACCTCTTTCGGGAGAACAGCAGTTCTTC. It translates to CASSPLSGEQQFF. The V and J genes are TRBV18 and TRBJ2-1; D is possibly TRBD2 (6 bases). V lost 3 bases to trimming and J lost 11 bases, with 14 bases between them. Germline assignment: CDR1 KGHSH and CDR2 LQKENI. This CDR3 is built from 13 residues.

The J gene is TRBJ2-1, the V gene TRBV5-1; 7 bases map to TRBD1. Trimming cost V 9 bases and J 10 bases; bases outside gene matches: 13. Per germline, CDR1 SGHRS and CDR2 YFSETQ. The CDR3 has 13 residues. The chain's CDR3 is CATQTGWEGEQFF. The CDR3 DNA follows: TGCGCCACCCAGACAGGGTGGGAAGGGGAGCAGTTCTTC.

This chain connects TRBV25-1 to TRBJ1-2, with D tentatively TRBD1 (5 bases). The germline gives CDR1 MGHDK, CDR2 SYGVNS. V was cut by 8 bases and J by 0 bases, with 16 bases left in between. This CDR3 has 15 amino acids. For the CDR3, the DNA is TGTGCCAGCGCCCCCGTATCGACAGCTAACTATGGCTACACCTTC. Its translation: CASAPVSTANYGYTF.